Included here is one T cell receptor (beta chain) sequence, with context. This clonotype was seen only a few times. There is no known antigen for this receptor. No base quality information exists; no much larger clone differs at one position. The sample's treatment or condition label, decoded: allogeneic hematopoietic cell transplantation with graft depleted of TCRalphabeta T cells and CD19 B cells. Transplant recipients were children who received TCRalphabeta/CD19-depleted allogeneic hematopoietic cell grafts. From a lookup of the germline V gene, CDR1 and CDR2 are LGHNA and YSLEER. The CDR3 sequence holds 17 residues, the cysteine and phenylalanine included. Just CDR3 DNA is preserved here, 51 bases in frame from base 1. The junction shows trimming of 0 bases on V and 1 base on J, and the gene matches do not reach 3 bases of it. This sample stems from a study of T-cell reconstitution after alpha-beta-depleted transplantation in children (dated by TCRdb to the mid-2010s). In terms of the full investigation: The study quantitatively tracked T-cell immune reconstitution after TCRalphabeta/CD19-depleted allogeneic hematopoietic cell transplantation in children using TCR repertoire profiling. Broad study findings and their caveats: The apparently early recovery of alphabetaT-cell counts about two months after transplant reportedly depended on only several hundred rapidly expanded clones that came from non-depleted graft cells. Over the following months the frequencies of hyperexpanded clones went down, and after one year T-cell counts and TCRbeta diversity were mostly credited to newly produced T cells. The high TCRbeta diversity at day 60 in some patients was ascribed to recipient T cells and intrathymic progenitors that had survived conditioning.

Libraries were made using PCR. Instrument used: Illumina HiSeq 2500. To normalize quantification of the TCRbeta repertoire, the TCR libraries were built with molecular barcoding that relied on unique molecular identifiers. TCRdb trimmed the raw reads at Q25, called clones with MiXCR and kept productive beta chains. Every distinct CDR3 protein forms one entry, paired with its most common genes and DNA. In all, the sample holds hundreds of thousands of distinct CDR3 sequences, and over 10% of those were seen once. The ten largest clones capture about 2% of the sample. The clonotype comes from a male patient aged 10 to 17 who had a stem cell transplant for acute myeloid leukemia, so the T cells may come from the graft donor. The chain is encoded by TRBV4-3 joined to TRBJ2-1, and TRBD1 aligns with 10 junction nucleotides. Sequencing was performed on PBMCs, mostly from graft donor cells, taken 360 days after TCRalphabeta/CD19-depleted stem cell transplant. The CDR3 here reads CASSQDGTGVSYNEQFF. Read as DNA, the sequence is TGCGCCAGCAGCCAAGATGGGACAGGGGTTTCCTACAATGAGCAGTTCTTC.